This T cell receptor (beta chain) was identified in a study of shared clonotypes between healthy human individuals. Overall study findings and caveats: Non-shared clonotypes had lower generation probabilities than those shared by all four donors. Donor clonotype sharing was expected to depend on sequencing depth.

The ends were cut back, 2 bases at V and 8 bases at J, with 16 bases in the middle. This CDR3 contains 15 residues. CDR1 and CDR2 (germline): WSHSY, SAAADI. Donors had no recently reported acute infections or vaccinations and were HIV-negative. Note on this clone: Its antigen remains unknown.

Method: immunoSEQ multiplex PCR; TCRdb's copy keeps in-frame clones and lacks some. The sample has roughly 640,000 clones, around 67% seen once. The specimen sequenced was memory CD4+ T cells sorted from blood. Subset meaning: CD45RA-negative fraction. The chain combines TRBV10-2 with TRBJ2-4; D might be TRBD1 (6 bases). This TCR derives from a woman aged 25 to 45 in good health. As DNA, the CDR3 is TGCGCCAGCAGTGAGACCGGGACAAGAGGATACATTCAGTACTTC. Translation: CASSETGTRGYIQYF.